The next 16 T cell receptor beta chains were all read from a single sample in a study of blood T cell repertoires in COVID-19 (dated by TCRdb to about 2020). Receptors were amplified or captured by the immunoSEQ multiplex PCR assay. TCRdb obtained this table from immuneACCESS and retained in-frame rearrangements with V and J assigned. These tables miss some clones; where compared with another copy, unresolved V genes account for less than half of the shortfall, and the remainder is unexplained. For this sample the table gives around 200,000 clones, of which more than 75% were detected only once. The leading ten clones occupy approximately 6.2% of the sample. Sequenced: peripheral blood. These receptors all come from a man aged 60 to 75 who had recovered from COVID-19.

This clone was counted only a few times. CDR3 coding DNA: TGTGCCACCAGCAGAGATTTAGGGGTGACCTTAAGCTATTATGGCTACACCTTC. Protein: CATSRDLGVTLSYYGYTF. V is TRBV15 and J is TRBJ1-2; tentative D call: TRBD1 (5 bases). The CDR3 covers 18 residues. V gave up 0 bases and J gave up 5 bases, with 22 bases separating them. CDR1 is LNHNV and CDR2 is YYDKDF in the germline V gene (reference sequence).

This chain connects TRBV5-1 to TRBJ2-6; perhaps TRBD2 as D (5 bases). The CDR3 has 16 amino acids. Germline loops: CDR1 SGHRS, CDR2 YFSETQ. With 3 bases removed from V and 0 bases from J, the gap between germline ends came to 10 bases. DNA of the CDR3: TGCGCCAGCAGCTCGCCGGCGGGCTCTGGGGCCAACGTCCTGACTTTC. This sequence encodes CASSSPAGSGANVLTF.

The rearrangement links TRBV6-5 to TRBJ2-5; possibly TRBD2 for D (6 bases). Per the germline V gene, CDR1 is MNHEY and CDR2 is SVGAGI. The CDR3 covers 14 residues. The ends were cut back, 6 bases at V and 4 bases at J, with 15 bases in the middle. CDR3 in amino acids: CASRGTATPETQYF. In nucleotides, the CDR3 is TGTGCCAGCAGAGGGACTGCAACACCAGAGACCCAGTACTTC.

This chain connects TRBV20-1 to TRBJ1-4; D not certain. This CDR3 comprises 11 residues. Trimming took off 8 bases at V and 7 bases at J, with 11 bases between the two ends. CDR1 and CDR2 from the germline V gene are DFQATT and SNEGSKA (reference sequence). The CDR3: CSFLVSEKLFF. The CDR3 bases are TGCAGTTTTCTCGTGAGTGAAAAACTGTTTTTT.

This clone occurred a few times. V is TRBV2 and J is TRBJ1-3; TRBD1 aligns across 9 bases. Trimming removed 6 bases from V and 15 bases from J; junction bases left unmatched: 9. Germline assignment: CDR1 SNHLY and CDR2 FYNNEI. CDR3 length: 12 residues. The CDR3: CASSGGTGKEYF. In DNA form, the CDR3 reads TGTGCCAGCAGCGGGGGGACAGGGAAAGAATATTTT.

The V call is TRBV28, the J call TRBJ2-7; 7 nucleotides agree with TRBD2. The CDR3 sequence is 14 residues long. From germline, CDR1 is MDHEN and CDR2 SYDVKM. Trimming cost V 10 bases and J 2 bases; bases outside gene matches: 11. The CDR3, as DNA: TGTGCCACCATCAGCGGGACCAATGCCTACGAGCAGTACTTC. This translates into CATISGTNAYEQYF. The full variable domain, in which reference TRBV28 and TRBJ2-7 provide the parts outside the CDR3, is DVKVTQSSRYLVKRTGEKVFLECVQDMDHENMFWYRQDPGLGLRLIYFSYDVKMKEKGDIPEGYSVSREKKERFSLILESASTNQTSMYLCATISGTNAYEQYFGPGTRLTVT.

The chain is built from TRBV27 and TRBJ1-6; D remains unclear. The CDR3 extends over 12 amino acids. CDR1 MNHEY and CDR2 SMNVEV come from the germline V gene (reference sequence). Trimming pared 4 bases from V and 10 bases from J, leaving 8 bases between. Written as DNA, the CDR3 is TGTGCCAGCAGTTCGGGCGGGTCACCCCTCCACTTT. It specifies CASSSGGSPLHF.

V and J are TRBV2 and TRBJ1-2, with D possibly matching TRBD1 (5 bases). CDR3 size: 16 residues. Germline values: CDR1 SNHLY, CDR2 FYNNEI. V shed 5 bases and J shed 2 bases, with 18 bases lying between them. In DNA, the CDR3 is TGTGCCAGCAGTAACGTCAGGGTCAGCGTAAACTATGGCTACACCTTC. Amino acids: CASSNVRVSVNYGYTF.

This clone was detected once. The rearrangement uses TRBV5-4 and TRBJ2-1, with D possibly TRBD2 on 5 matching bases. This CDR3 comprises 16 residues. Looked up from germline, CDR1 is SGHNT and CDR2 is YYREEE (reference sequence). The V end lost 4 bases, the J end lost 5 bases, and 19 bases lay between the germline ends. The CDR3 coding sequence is TGTGCCAGCAGCGCCGCCCCTAGCAATGCCGACAATGAGCAGTTCTTC. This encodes CASSAAPSNADNEQFF. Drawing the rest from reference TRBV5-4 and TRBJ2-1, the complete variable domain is ETGVTQSPTHLIKTRGQQVTLRCSSQSGHNTVSWYQQALGQGPQFIFQYYREEENGRGNFPPRFSGLQFPNYSSELNVNALELDDSALYLCASSAAPSNADNEQFFGPGTRLTVL.

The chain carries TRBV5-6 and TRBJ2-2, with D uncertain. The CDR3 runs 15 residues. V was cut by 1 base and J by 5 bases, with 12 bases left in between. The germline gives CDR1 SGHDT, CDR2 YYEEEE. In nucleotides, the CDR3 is TGTGCCAGCAGCTTGCAACGACCGAGGACCGGGGAGCTGTTTTTT. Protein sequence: CASSLQRPRTGELFF.

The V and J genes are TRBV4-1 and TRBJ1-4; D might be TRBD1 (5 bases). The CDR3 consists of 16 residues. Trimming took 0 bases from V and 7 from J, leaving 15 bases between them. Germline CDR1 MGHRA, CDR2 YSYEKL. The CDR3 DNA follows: TGCGCCAGCAGCCAAGATTGGCCCCTCGGGGGTGAAAAACTGTTTTTT. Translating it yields CASSQDWPLGGEKLFF.

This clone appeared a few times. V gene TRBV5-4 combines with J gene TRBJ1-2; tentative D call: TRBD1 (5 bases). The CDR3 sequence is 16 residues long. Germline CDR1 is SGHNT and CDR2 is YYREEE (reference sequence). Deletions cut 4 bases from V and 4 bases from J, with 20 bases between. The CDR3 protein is CASSPIQALRSYGYTF. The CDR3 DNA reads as TGTGCCAGCAGCCCTATACAGGCTTTGAGATCCTATGGCTACACCTTC.

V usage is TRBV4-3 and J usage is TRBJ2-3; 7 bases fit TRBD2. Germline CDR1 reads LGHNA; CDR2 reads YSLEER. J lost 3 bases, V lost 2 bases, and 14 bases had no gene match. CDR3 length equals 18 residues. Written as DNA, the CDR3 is TGCGCCAGCAGCCAAACTAATGCGGGCGGGGGTTGGACAGATACGCAGTATTTT. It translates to CASSQTNAGGGWTDTQYF.

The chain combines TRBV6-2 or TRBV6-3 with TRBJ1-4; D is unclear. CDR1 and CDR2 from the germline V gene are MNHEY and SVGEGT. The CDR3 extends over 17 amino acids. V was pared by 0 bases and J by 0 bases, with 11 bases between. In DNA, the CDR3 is TGTGCCAGCAGTTACTCGTGGGCCGTAGCAACTAATGAAAAACTGTTTTTT. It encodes CASSYSWAVATNEKLFF.

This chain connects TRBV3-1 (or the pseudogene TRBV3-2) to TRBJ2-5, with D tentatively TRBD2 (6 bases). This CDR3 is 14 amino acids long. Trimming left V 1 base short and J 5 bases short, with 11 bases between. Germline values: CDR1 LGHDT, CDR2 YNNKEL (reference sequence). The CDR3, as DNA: TGTGCCAGCAGCCAAGTGCGGGGTCCCGAGACCCAGTACTTC. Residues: CASSQVRGPETQYF.

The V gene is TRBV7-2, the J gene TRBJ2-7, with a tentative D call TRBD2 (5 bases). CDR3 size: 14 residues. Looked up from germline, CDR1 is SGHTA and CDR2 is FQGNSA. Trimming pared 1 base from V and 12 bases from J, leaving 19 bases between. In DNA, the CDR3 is TGTGCCAGCAGCTTAGACCGCGGCAGAGGGCTGGGGTACTTC. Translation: CASSLDRGRGLGYF.